This T cell receptor (beta chain) appears in the sequencing data of a study of radiation and T cells in renal cell carcinoma. Study-level results: Only small tumor regions of roughly 1 g were sampled. In nephrectomy-only tumors, top 100 clonotypes averaged roughly 40%, versus 54% irradiated.

Documented treatment: treatment-naive control, cytoreductive nephrectomy. Controls were unirradiated tumors from treatment-naive cytoreductive nephrectomy patients. Control tumor donors were several females and more than ten males, median age roughly 52 years. V lost 5 bases to trimming and J lost 2 bases; unmatched junction nucleotides: 6. CDR3 size: 15 residues. From germline, CDR1 is MNHEY and CDR2 SMNVEV (reference sequence). With respect to this clone: The antigen is unknown.

TCRdb's copy holds only in-frame clones and misses some; the assay was immunoSEQ multiplex PCR. The data contain 20,000 to 25,000 clones, over 45% of them singletons. The chain couples TRBV27 to TRBJ2-1, with 7 positions matching TRBD2. The TCR comes from a man aged 35 to 55 with renal cell carcinoma. Sample: tumor tissue, taken from a patient whose treatment was nephrectomy without radiotherapy. CDR3 loop: CASSPLAEAYNEQFF. The CDR3 DNA sequence: TGTGCCAGCAGTCCCCTAGCGGAAGCCTACAATGAGCAGTTCTTC.